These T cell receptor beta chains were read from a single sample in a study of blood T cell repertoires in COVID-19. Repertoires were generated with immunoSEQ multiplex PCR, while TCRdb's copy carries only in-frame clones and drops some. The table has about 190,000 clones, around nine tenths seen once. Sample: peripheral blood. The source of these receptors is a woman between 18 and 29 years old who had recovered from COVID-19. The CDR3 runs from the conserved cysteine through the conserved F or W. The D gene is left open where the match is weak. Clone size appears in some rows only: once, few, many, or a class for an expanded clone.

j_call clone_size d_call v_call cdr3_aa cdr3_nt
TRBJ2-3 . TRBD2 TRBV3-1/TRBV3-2 CASSQWTSGGDTQYF TGTGCCAGCAGCCAATGGACTAGCGGGGGTGATACGCAGTATTTT
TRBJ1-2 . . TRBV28 CASGGNYGYTF TGTGCCAGCGGGGGGAACTATGGCTACACCTTC
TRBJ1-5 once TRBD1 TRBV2 CASSGGVSNQPQHF TGTGCCAGTTCAGGGGGCGTTAGCAATCAGCCCCAGCATTTT
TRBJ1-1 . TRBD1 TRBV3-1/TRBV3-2 CASSPWTGGADTEAFF TGTGCCAGCAGCCCTTGGACAGGGGGCGCGGACACTGAAGCTTTCTTT
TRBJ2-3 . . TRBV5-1 CASSWRATDTQYF TGCGCCAGCAGTTGGAGGGCCACAGATACGCAGTATTTT
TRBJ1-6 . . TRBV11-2 CASSLFWAGAPNSPLHF TGTGCCAGCAGCTTATTTTGGGCAGGGGCTCCTAATTCACCCCTCCACTTT
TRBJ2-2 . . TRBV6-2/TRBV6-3 CASSSPPGRSSGELFF TGTGCCAGCAGTTCCCCGCCAGGGAGGAGCTCCGGGGAGCTGTTTTTT
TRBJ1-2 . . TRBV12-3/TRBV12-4 CASSLRGDYGYTF TGTGCCAGCAGTTTGCGCGGGGATTATGGCTACACCTTC
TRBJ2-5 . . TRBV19 CASSLSRGQETQYF TGTGCCAGTTCCCTTAGCAGGGGACAAGAGACCCAGTACTTC
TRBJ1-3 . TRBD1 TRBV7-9 CASSSTRGPGGNTIYF TGTGCCAGCAGCTCAACCAGGGGGCCAGGTGGAAACACCATATATTTT
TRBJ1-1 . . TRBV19 CASRSKRDTYTEAFF TGTGCCAGTAGATCAAAAAGGGACACATACACTGAAGCTTTCTTT
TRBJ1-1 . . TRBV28 CASSRGGRVVGTEAFF TGTGCCAGCAGCCGCGGGGGGCGTGTGGTAGGCACTGAAGCTTTCTTT
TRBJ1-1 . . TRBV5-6 CAIQMNTEAFF TGTGCCATCCAAATGAACACTGAAGCTTTCTTT
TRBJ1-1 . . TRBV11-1 CASSFRNTEAFF TGTGCCAGCAGCTTTAGGAACACTGAAGCTTTCTTT
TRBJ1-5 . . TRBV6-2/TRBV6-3 CASSYQFNQPQHF TGTGCCAGCAGTTACCAGTTCAATCAGCCCCAGCATTTT
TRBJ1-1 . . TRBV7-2 CASSLAVRGAFF TGTGCCAGCAGCTTAGCCGTACGGGGGGCTTTCTTT
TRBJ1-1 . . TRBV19 CASSIMFAGLNTEAFF TGTGCCAGTAGTATAATGTTTGCAGGGTTGAACACTGAAGCTTTCTTT
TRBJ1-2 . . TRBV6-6 CASRRDIRGYTF TGTGCCAGCAGAAGGGACATCCGGGGCTACACCTTC
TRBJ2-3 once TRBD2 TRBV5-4 CASSLPAGGSDTQYF TGTGCCAGCAGCTTGCCAGCGGGAGGGTCAGATACGCAGTATTTT
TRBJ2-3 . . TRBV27 CASSYGPDTQYF TGTGCCAGCAGTTATGGGCCAGATACGCAGTATTTT
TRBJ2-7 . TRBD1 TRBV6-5 CASSFAGTGEHEQYF TGTGCCAGCAGTTTCGCCGGGACAGGGGAACACGAGCAGTACTTC
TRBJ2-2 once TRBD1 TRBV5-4 CASSFRTGDSTGELFF TGTGCCAGCAGTTTTCGGACAGGCGACAGCACCGGGGAGCTGTTTTTT
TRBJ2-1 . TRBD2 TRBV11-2 CASSLKGGGAYNEQFF TGTGCCAGCAGCCTAAAGGGCGGGGGGGCCTACAATGAGCAGTTCTTC
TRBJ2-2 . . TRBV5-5 CASSLEGPMAGTGELFF TGTGCCAGCAGCTTAGAGGGTCCAATGGCGGGCACCGGGGAGCTGTTTTTT
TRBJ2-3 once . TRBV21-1 CASSKARRASGGAFHLKDTQYF TGTGCCAGCAGCAAAGCCCGGAGGGCTAGCGGGGGGGCGTTTCATCTTAAAGATACGCAGTATTTT
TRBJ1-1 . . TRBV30 CAWTADSGGAEAFF TGTGCCTGGACCGCTGACTCGGGAGGGGCTGAAGCTTTCTTT
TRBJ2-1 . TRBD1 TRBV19 CGTVDYNEQFF TGCGGGACAGTCGACTACAATGAGCAGTTCTTC
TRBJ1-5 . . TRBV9 CASSVGGSINQPQHF TGTGCCAGCAGCGTTGGCGGAAGCATCAATCAGCCCCAGCATTTT
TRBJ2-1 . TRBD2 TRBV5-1 CASSRTSDSYNEQFF TGCGCCAGCAGCAGGACTAGCGACTCCTACAATGAGCAGTTCTTC
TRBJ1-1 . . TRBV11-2 CASSLVEAGLNTEAFF TGTGCCAGCAGCTTAGTAGAGGCGGGATTGAACACTGAAGCTTTCTTT
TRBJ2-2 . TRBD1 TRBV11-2 CASSLRDRVSGELFF TGTGCCAGCAGCTTAAGGGACAGGGTATCCGGGGAGCTGTTTTTT
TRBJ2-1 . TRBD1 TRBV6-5 CASSFREGAGNEQFF TGTGCCAGCAGTTTTCGCGAGGGGGCAGGTAATGAGCAGTTCTTC
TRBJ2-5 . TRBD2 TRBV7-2 CASSLTPQRGSETQYF TGTGCCAGCAGCCTAACCCCGCAGCGGGGTTCAGAGACCCAGTACTTC
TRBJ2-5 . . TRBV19 CASSIRGRGAQETQYF TGTGCCAGTAGTATACGAGGGAGAGGAGCCCAAGAGACCCAGTACTTC
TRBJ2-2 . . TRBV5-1 CASSLVRDTGELFF TGCGCCAGCAGCTTGGTACGAGACACCGGGGAGCTGTTTTTT
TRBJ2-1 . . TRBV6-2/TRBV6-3 CASSFTVYNEQFF TGTGCCAGCAGTTTTACAGTATACAATGAGCAGTTCTTC
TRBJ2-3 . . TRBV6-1 CASSEEPGGTDTQYF TGTGCCAGCAGTGAGGAGCCAGGGGGCACAGATACGCAGTATTTT
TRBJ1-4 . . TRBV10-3 CAISAQAEKLFF TGTGCCATCAGTGCCCAGGCGGAAAAACTGTTTTTT
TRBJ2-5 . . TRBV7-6 CASSPKRPKLVQETQYF TGTGCCAGCAGCCCAAAAAGGCCAAAACTAGTCCAAGAGACCCAGTACTTC
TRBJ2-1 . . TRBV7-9 CASSFIRGRAYNEQFF TGTGCCAGCAGCTTCATCCGGGGTAGGGCCTACAATGAGCAGTTCTTC
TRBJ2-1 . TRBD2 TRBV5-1 CASSLGLAGGSYNEQFF TGCGCCAGCAGCTTGGGACTAGCGGGTGGCTCCTACAATGAGCAGTTCTTC
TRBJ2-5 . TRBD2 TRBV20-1 CSASIAGAETQYF TGCAGTGCTAGTATAGCGGGTGCAGAGACCCAGTACTTC
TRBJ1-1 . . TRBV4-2 CASSQQKGVSAEAFF TGTGCCAGCAGCCAACAGAAGGGGGTTAGCGCTGAAGCTTTCTTT
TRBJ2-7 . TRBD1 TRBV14 CASSQTDRGLYEQYF TGTGCCAGCAGCCAGACGGACAGGGGGCTCTACGAGCAGTACTTC
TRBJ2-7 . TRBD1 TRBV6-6 CASSYSPGQVIEQYF TGTGCCAGCAGTTACTCCCCGGGACAGGTGATCGAGCAGTACTTC
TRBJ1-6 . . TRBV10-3 CAITAGEYNSPLHF TGTGCCATCACGGCAGGGGAATATAATTCACCCCTCCACTTT
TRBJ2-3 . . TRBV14 CASSQGRYRTDTQYF TGTGCCAGCAGCCAAGGCAGGTACCGCACAGATACGCAGTATTTT
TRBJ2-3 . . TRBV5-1 CASSFGGAEDTQYF TGCGCCAGCAGCTTTGGAGGAGCTGAGGATACGCAGTATTTT
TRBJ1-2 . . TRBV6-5 CASRQSPDSNYGYTF TGTGCCAGCAGACAATCCCCGGACAGCAACTATGGCTACACCTTC
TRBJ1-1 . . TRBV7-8 CASSFIRTQGGIEAFF TGTGCCAGCAGCTTTATCCGGACGCAGGGAGGGATTGAAGCTTTCTTT
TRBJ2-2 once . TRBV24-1 CATSDFAGRDTGELFF TGTGCCACCAGTGATTTCGCGGGTCGGGACACCGGGGAGCTGTTTTTT
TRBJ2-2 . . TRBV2 CASRSRQSGELFF TGTGCCAGCAGGTCTCGACAGTCCGGGGAGCTGTTTTTT
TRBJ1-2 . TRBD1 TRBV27 CASSFNQHLGQGIYGYTF TGTGCCAGCAGTTTCAACCAACACCTAGGACAGGGTATCTATGGCTACACCTTC
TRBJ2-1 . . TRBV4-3 CASSQDWQGGGNEQFF TGCGCCAGCAGCCAAGATTGGCAGGGGGGTGGCAATGAGCAGTTCTTC
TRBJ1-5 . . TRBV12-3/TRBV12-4 CASSSSVPPQHF TGTGCCAGCAGTTCCTCAGTCCCGCCCCAGCATTTT
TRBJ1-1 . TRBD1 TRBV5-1 CASSLDPGGGTEAFF TGCGCCAGCAGCTTGGATCCAGGGGGCGGCACTGAAGCTTTCTTT
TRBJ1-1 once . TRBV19 CASSVTGEAFF TGTGCCAGTAGTGTCACTGGTGAAGCTTTCTTT
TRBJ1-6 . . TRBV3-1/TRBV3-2 CASSRSQGIYNSPLHF TGTGCCAGCAGCCGCAGCCAGGGGATCTATAATTCACCCCTCCACTTT